This TCR beta chain was documented in a study of T cells after yellow fever vaccination. This CDR3 has 13 residues. With 3 bases removed from V and 4 bases from J, the gap between germline ends came to 7 bases. Germline V gene data show CDR1 as MNHEY and CDR2 as SMNVEV (reference sequence). It was through 5'RACE template switching that TCR cDNA was made, with a universal primer site and UMIs added. TCRdb re-called the 5' RACE reads with MiXCR, one entry per CDR3 protein. The data contain 500,000 to 650,000 distinct CDR3 sequences, around an eighth of them singletons. The sample in question was PBMCs, obtained on the day of the yellow fever booster vaccination. The receptor's source is a man between 25 and 39 years old who received the YFV17D yellow fever vaccine. J is TRBJ1-5 and V is TRBV27; D gene ambiguous. This chain's CDR3 is CASSFSTNQPQHF. CDR3 nucleotide sequence: TGTGCCAGCAGTTTCTCGACGAATCAGCCCCAGCATTTT.